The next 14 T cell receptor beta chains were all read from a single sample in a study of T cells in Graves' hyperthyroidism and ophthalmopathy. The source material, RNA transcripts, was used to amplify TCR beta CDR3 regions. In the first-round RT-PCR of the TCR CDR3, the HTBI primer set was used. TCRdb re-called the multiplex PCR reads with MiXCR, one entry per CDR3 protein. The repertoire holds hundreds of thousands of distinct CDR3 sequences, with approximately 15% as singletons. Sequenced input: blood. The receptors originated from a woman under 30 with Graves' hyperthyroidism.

CDR3 residues: CSLRQGTTNNGYTF. The CDR3 DNA follows: TGCAGCCTCCGACAGGGGACCACAAATAACGGCTACACCTTC. The chain links TRBV29-1 to TRBJ1-2; TRBD1 matches at 8 bases. Germline CDR1 reads SQVTM; CDR2 reads ANQGSEA. Trimming at V came to 8 bases and at J to 8 bases, leaving 16 bases not matched to a gene. The CDR3 has 14 residues.

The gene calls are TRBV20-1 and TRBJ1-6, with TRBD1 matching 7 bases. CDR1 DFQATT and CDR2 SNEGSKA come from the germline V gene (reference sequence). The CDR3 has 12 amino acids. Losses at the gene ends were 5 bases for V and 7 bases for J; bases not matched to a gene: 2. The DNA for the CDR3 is TGCAGTGCTCGAGGGGGCAATTCACCCCTCCACTTT. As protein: CSARGGNSPLHF.

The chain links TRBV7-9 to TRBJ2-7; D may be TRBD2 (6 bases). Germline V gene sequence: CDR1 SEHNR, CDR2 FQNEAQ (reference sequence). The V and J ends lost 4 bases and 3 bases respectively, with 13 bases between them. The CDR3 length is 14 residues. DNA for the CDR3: TGTGCCAGCAGCTCAGAGCCGGGGGACTACGAGCAGTACTTC. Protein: CASSSEPGDYEQYF.

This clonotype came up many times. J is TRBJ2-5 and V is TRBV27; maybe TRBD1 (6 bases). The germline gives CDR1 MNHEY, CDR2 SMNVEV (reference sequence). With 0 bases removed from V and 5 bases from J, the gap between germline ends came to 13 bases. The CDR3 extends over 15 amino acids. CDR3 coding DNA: TGTGCCAGCAGTTTATCTCAGGGGTTGATGGAGACCCAGTACTTC. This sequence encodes CASSLSQGLMETQYF.

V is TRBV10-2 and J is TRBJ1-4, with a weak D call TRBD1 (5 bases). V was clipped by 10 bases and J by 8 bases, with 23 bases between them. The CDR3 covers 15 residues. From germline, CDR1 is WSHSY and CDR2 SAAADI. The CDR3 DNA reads TGCGCCACCTGGGGGAGGGGCGCGGGCGAAGAAAAACTGTTTTTT. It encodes CATWGRGAGEEKLFF.

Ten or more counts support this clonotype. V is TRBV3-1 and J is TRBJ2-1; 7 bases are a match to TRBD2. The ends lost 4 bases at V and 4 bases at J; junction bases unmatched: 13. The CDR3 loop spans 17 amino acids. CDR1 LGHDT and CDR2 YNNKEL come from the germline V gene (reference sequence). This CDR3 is CASSPLVGGPTYNEQFF. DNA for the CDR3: TGTGCCAGCAGCCCACTAGTGGGAGGGCCCACGTACAATGAGCAGTTCTTC.

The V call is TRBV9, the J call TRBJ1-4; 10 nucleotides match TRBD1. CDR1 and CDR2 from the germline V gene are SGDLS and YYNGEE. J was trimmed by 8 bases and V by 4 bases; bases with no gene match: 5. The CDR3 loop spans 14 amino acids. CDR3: CASSSWDRGEKLFF. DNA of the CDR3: TGTGCCAGCAGCTCCTGGGACAGGGGCGAAAAACTGTTTTTT.

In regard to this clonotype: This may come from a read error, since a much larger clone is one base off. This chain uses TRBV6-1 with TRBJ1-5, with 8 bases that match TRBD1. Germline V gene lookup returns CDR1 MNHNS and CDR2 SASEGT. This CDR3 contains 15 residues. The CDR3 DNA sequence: TGTGCCAGCAGTCAGGGGGCATTCACCAATCGGCCCCAGCATTTT. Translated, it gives CASSQGAFTNRPQHF.

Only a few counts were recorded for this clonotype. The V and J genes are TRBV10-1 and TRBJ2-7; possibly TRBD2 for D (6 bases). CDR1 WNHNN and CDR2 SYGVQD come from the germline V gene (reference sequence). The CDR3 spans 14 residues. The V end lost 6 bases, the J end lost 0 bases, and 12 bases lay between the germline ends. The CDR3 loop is CASSPRDFSYEQYF. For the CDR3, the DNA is TGCGCCAGCAGCCCCCGGGACTTCTCCTACGAGCAGTACTTC.

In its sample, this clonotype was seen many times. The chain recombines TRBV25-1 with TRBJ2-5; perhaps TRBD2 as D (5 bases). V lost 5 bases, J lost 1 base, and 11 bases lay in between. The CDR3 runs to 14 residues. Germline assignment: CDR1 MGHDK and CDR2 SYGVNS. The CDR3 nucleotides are TGTGCCAGCAGTAGAAGCGGCACCCAAGAGACCCAGTACTTC. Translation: CASSRSGTQETQYF.

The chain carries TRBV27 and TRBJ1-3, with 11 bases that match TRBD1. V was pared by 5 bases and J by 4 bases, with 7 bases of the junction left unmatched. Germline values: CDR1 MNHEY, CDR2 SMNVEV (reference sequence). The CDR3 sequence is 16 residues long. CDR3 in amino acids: CASSPGQGALGNTIYF. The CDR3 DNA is TGTGCCAGCAGTCCAGGACAGGGGGCGCTGGGAAACACCATATATTTT.

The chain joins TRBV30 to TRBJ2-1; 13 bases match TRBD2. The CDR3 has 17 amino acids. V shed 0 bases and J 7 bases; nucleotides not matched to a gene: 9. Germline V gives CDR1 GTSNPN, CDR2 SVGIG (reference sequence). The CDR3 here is CAWSVTGLAGSLNEQFF. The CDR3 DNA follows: TGTGCCTGGAGTGTCACGGGACTAGCGGGAAGTCTTAATGAGCAGTTCTTC.

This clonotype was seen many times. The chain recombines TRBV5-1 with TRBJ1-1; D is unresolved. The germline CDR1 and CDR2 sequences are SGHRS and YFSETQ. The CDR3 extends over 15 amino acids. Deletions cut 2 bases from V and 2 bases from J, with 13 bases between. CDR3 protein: CASSFAGPTNTEAFF. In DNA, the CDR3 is TGCGCCAGCAGCTTTGCTGGACCGACAAACACTGAAGCTTTCTTT.

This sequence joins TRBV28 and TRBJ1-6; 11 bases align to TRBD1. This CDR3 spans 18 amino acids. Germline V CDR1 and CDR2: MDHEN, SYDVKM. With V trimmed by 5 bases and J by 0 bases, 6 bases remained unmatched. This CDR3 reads CASSPWDRGSSYNSPLHF. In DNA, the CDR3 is TGTGCCAGCAGTCCTTGGGACAGGGGGAGCTCCTATAATTCACCCCTCCACTTT.